This T cell receptor beta chain was sequenced in a study of T cells in localized non-small cell lung cancer. A note on this clone: Antigen unknown.

Generated by immunoSEQ multiplex PCR, the TCRdb table keeps only in-frame clones and is missing some. The sample has about 56,000 clones, 86% seen once. The CDR3 spans 13 residues. Germline V gives CDR1 ENHRY, CDR2 SYGVKD. V shed 4 bases and J shed 2 bases, with 8 bases lying between them. Findings and caveats of the study: When the top 100 tumor clones were examined, a median roughly 62 of them also appeared in the adjacent lung, which was paired and uninvolved.

The chain is built from TRBV10-3 and TRBJ1-1; unclear D gene. Specimen: peripheral blood, collected before any cancer treatment. This TCR derives from a woman aged 40-69 years with stage I lung adenocarcinoma. CDR3 in amino acids: CAISGSANTEAFF. For the CDR3, the DNA is TGTGCCATCAGTGGCAGCGCAAACACTGAAGCTTTCTTT.